Below are 19 T cell receptor beta chains sequenced from a single sample in a study of beta chain features in type 1 diabetes. Their cognate antigens are unknown. Expressed TCRB transcripts were sequenced because the entire RNA isolate underwent reverse transcription. The method was immunoSEQ multiplex PCR; TCRdb's version includes in-frame clones alone and lacks a portion of them. The sample records 240,000 or so clones, just over 20% being singletons. Study-level findings and limits: In every one of the four CD4+ subsets, TCRB CDR3s were moderately but significantly shorter in Type 1 diabetes patients.

The sample consisted of naive CD4+ T cells from blood. The receptors originated from a woman between 35 and 50 years old with type 1 diabetes.

A few counts support this clone. This chain joins TRBV4-1 and TRBJ1-1; no reliable D call. Trimming shortened V by 0 bases and J by 0 bases, and 8 bases separated the two germline ends. The CDR3 spans 15 residues. In germline, CDR1 is MGHRA, CDR2 YSYEKL. The CDR3 spells CASSQDWQLNTEAFF. The CDR3 DNA reads as TGCGCCAGCAGCCAAGATTGGCAGTTGAACACTGAAGCTTTCTTT.

V is TRBV28 and J is TRBJ2-7, with TRBD1 matching over 9 bases. There are 20 residues in the CDR3. V shed 2 bases and J 4 bases; nucleotides not matched to a gene: 21. Germline CDR1 reads MDHEN; CDR2 reads SYDVKM. The chain's CDR3 is CASSLSRALDRGLPDYEQYF. The CDR3 DNA is TGTGCCAGCAGTTTAAGCCGAGCCCTGGACAGGGGACTACCTGATTACGAGCAGTACTTC.

The genes are TRBV20-1 and TRBJ1-1; D remains ambiguous. Deletions cut 0 bases from V and 8 bases from J, with 7 bases between. This CDR3 has 11 amino acids. CDR1 is DFQATT and CDR2 is SNEGSKA in the germline V gene (reference sequence). CDR3 sequence reads: CSARDRSEAFF. DNA for the CDR3: TGCAGTGCTAGAGACAGATCCGAAGCTTTCTTT.

The chain links TRBV7-9 to TRBJ2-7, with 7 nucleotides matching TRBD2. This CDR3 has 14 residues. V gave up 5 bases and J gave up 2 bases; unmatched junction bases: 6. In germline, CDR1 is SEHNR, CDR2 FQNEAQ (reference sequence). The CDR3 DNA reads TGTGCCAGCAGCCCCCAGCGGGATACCTACGAGCAGTACTTC. This sequence encodes CASSPQRDTYEQYF.

In this sample, this clone turned up a few times. The chain uses TRBV29-1 and TRBJ2-3; possibly TRBD1 for D (5 bases). CDR1 is SQVTM and CDR2 is ANQGSEA in the germline V gene. The CDR3 contains 14 residues. Trimming pared 8 bases from V and 1 base from J, leaving 16 bases between. This CDR3 is CSSMSGLGTDTQYF. CDR3 sequence (DNA): TGCAGCTCAATGTCAGGGCTTGGCACAGATACGCAGTATTTT.

This clone was observed a few times. This rearrangement joins TRBV4-1 to TRBJ2-2; maybe TRBD1 (6 bases). The V end lost 1 base, the J end lost 7 bases, and 16 bases lay between the germline ends. Germline CDR1 and CDR2: MGHRA and YSYEKL. CDR3 length: 16 amino acids. The CDR3 coding sequence is TGCGCCAGCAGCCAAGGAGGGGGTCATCGTGTCGGGGAGCTGTTTTTT. This sequence encodes CASSQGGGHRVGELFF.

As concerns this clone: Mismatch with germline at one junction end may stem from a read error. The CDR3 DNA reads as TGTGCTAGCAGCTTAGACGGGGGTTCCTACAATGAGCAGTTCTTC. Translating gives CASSLDGGSYNEQFF. This rearrangement joins TRBV7-7 to TRBJ2-1; the D gene is possibly TRBD2 (6 bases). CDR3 length: 15 amino acids. Germline CDR1 and CDR2: SSHAT and FNYEAQ (reference sequence).

Only a few counts were recorded for this clone. CDR3 residues: CSVTSGRLQFF. DNA of the CDR3: TGCAGCGTCACTAGCGGGAGACTGCAGTTCTTC. J is TRBJ2-1 and V is TRBV29-1; 11 bases are a match to TRBD2. The CDR3 is 11 residues long. The V gene's germline CDR1 is SQVTM and CDR2 ANQGSEA. J lost 12 bases, V lost 6 bases, and 4 bases had no gene match.

This sequence joins TRBV9 and TRBJ2-5; D is perhaps TRBD1 (5 bases). The V gene's germline CDR1 is SGDLS and CDR2 YYNGEE. V was cut by 4 bases and J by 2 bases, with 15 bases left in between. The CDR3 spans 15 residues. The CDR3 DNA reads TGTGCCAGCAGCCACCCCAGGGAATTTCAAGAGACCCAGTACTTC. This sequence encodes CASSHPREFQETQYF. Looking up the rest from reference TRBV9 and TRBJ2-5 gives the full variable domain: DSGVTQTPKHLITATGQRVTLRCSPRSGDLSVYWYQQSLDQGLQFLIQYYNGEERAKGNILERFSAQQFPDLHSELNLSSLELGDSALYFCASSHPREFQETQYFGPGTRLLVL.

CDR3 DNA sequence: TGTGCCAGCAGCTTACTAGCAAGGTCGTCCAATGAGCAGTTCTTC. This gives the protein CASSLLARSSNEQFF. The chain is built from TRBV7-2 and TRBJ2-1; TRBD2 might be the D (5 bases). Germline loops: CDR1 SGHTA, CDR2 FQGNSA. V was cut by 2 bases and J by 6 bases, with 14 bases left in between. The CDR3 sequence is 15 residues long. The whole variable domain, remainder taken from reference TRBV7-2 and TRBJ2-1, is GAGVSQSPSNKVTEKGKDVELRCDPISGHTALYWYRQSLGQGLEFLIYFQGNSAPDKSGLPSDRFSAERTGGSVSTLTIQRTQQEDSAVYLCASSLLARSSNEQFFGPGTRLTVL.

V usage is TRBV5-4 and J usage is TRBJ1-2, with D unclear. The CDR3 totals 14 residues. Between the trimmed V and J ends, which lost 4 bases and 3 bases, there was a span of 13 bases. Germline assignment: CDR1 SGHNT and CDR2 YYREEE (reference sequence). The CDR3 region has the DNA TGTGCCAGCAGCCCTGGGAGTAGGGACTATGGCTACACCTTC. Protein sequence: CASSPGSRDYGYTF.

The rearrangement uses TRBV28 and TRBJ2-7; TRBD1 aligns across 8 bases. V trimming: 3 bases; J trimming: 2 bases; junction bases outside the gene matches: 3. Looked up from germline, CDR1 is MDHEN and CDR2 is SYDVKM. CDR3 size: 14 residues. The CDR3 bases are TGTGCCAGCAGTTTTCAGGGGGCCGCCTACGAGCAGTACTTC. It codes for CASSFQGAAYEQYF.

This clone has more than one count but fewer than ten. The rearrangement links TRBV5-4 to TRBJ2-1; 8 bases fit TRBD2. Per germline, CDR1 SGHNT and CDR2 YYREEE (reference sequence). The CDR3 totals 15 residues. After removal of 6 bases from V and 5 bases from J, the junction contained 10 bases not matched to a gene. The CDR3 loop reads CASTTQRGSHNEQFF. CDR3 DNA sequence: TGTGCCAGCACTACCCAGCGGGGGAGCCACAATGAGCAGTTCTTC. Together with reference TRBV5-4 and TRBJ2-1, the CDR3 gives the full variable domain: ETGVTQSPTHLIKTRGQQVTLRCSSQSGHNTVSWYQQALGQGPQFIFQYYREEENGRGNFPPRFSGLQFPNYSSELNVNALELDDSALYLCASTTQRGSHNEQFFGPGTRLTVL.

This clone occurred a few times. The chain combines TRBV7-3 with TRBJ2-1, with 8 nucleotides matching TRBD2. The CDR3 has 16 amino acids. The junction had 10 bases not matched to a gene; V was cut back by 5 bases and J by 4 bases. CDR1 and CDR2 from the germline V gene are SGHTA and FQGTGA. Written as DNA, the CDR3 is TGTGCCAGCAGCCAATTCAAAGCGGGGGAATACAATGAGCAGTTCTTC. Translating gives CASSQFKAGEYNEQFF.

This clone was seen a few times. The rearrangement links TRBV7-3 to TRBJ2-7, with D possibly TRBD2 on 5 matching bases. This CDR3 has 12 residues. V lost 2 bases to trimming and J lost 10 bases, with 12 bases between them. Germline CDR1 reads SGHTA; CDR2 reads FQGTGA. DNA of the CDR3: TGTGCCAGCAGCTTAGGTTCGGGGTTCCAGTACTTC. It encodes CASSLGSGFQYF.

This clone has a handful of counts. This chain joins TRBV23-1 and TRBJ2-3; weak D call: TRBD1 (6 bases). TRBV23-1 is identified as an open reading frame with a role that is uncertain. Trimming left V 3 bases short and J 1 base short, with 17 bases between. The CDR3 loop spans 17 amino acids. CDR3 residues: CASSHSHRAGGTDTQYF. The CDR3 nucleotides are TGCGCCAGCAGTCATTCCCACAGGGCCGGGGGCACAGATACGCAGTATTTT.

This clone was counted between two and nine times. The chain couples TRBV4-3 to TRBJ1-1, with TRBD1 matching over 8 bases. J lost 5 bases, V lost 3 bases, and 8 bases had no gene match. This CDR3 has 15 amino acids. Looked up from germline, CDR1 is LGHNA and CDR2 is YSLEER. The CDR3 sequence is CASSHLQGAGTEAFF. CDR3 bases: TGCGCCAGCAGCCACCTCCAGGGGGCGGGAACTGAAGCTTTCTTT.

The chain employs TRBV29-1 and TRBJ2-1; D may be TRBD2 (6 bases). This CDR3 has 12 residues. Germline assignment: CDR1 SQVTM and CDR2 ANQGSEA. Deletions cut 7 bases from V and 5 bases from J, with 12 bases between. CDR3 DNA: TGCAGCGGCAACCGCGGGGACAATGAGCAGTTCTTC. Protein product: CSGNRGDNEQFF.

This clone has a handful of counts. In DNA, the CDR3 is TGCGCCAGCAGCCTTGGAGGGAACCCGCAAAACATTCAGTACTTC. Its protein product is CASSLGGNPQNIQYF. The V and J genes are TRBV4-3 and TRBJ2-4, with D maybe TRBD2 (6 bases). The V and J ends lost 4 bases and 5 bases respectively, with 15 bases between them. The CDR3 has 15 amino acids. CDR1 and CDR2 from the germline V gene are LGHNA and YSLEER.